These 17 T cell receptor beta chains originate from one sample sequenced in a study of cytomegalovirus exposure and HLA in healthy donors. PCR was performed using 60 Vbeta and 13 Jbeta primers. Sequencing was performed with immunoSEQ multiplex PCR; in TCRdb, only in-frame clones are kept and a portion is missing. The sample yields 100,000 or so clones, 60% to 75% seen once. Sequencing input: PBMCs. These TCRs come from a woman in her thirties or forties in good health and CMV-seronegative.

The chain recombines TRBV4-2 with TRBJ1-2, with 7 bases lining up with TRBD1. This CDR3 has 15 amino acids. CDR1 is LGHNA, CDR2 YNFKEQ, per germline. Trimming cost V 2 bases and J 4 bases; bases outside gene matches: 7. Here the CDR3 reads CASSQPTGASYGYTF. CDR3 in DNA: TGTGCCAGCAGCCAACCTACAGGGGCCAGCTATGGCTACACCTTC.

The V and J genes are TRBV2 and TRBJ2-6; the match to TRBD2 covers 9 bases. J gave up 0 bases and V 1 base, and 13 bases lay outside the gene matches. The germline V gene encodes CDR1 SNHLY and CDR2 FYNNEI. This CDR3 is built from 21 residues. Here the CDR3 reads CASSEDPPAGGFDSGANVLTF. CDR3 bases: TGTGCCAGCAGTGAAGACCCCCCAGCGGGGGGATTCGACTCTGGGGCCAACGTCCTGACTTTC.

This clone was detected a few times. This chain links TRBV6-5 with TRBJ1-1; D is uncertain. Germline CDR1 MNHEY, CDR2 SVGAGI. This CDR3 has 15 amino acids. The V end lost 0 bases, the J end lost 1 base, and 9 bases lay between the germline ends. The CDR3 region is CASSYSATWNTEAFF. The CDR3, as DNA: TGTGCCAGCAGTTACTCAGCCACCTGGAACACTGAAGCTTTCTTT.

The V and J genes are TRBV7-9 and TRBJ2-7; 8 bases are a match to TRBD1. This CDR3 has 17 residues. V lost 3 bases, J lost 1 base, and 11 bases stayed unmatched. Looked up from germline, CDR1 is SEHNR and CDR2 is FQNEAQ (reference sequence). The CDR3 protein is CASSFPSGQGPSYEQYF. The CDR3 DNA follows: TGTGCCAGCAGCTTTCCCTCAGGACAGGGCCCTTCCTACGAGCAGTACTTC.

The rearrangement uses TRBV6-5 and TRBJ2-7; 8 bases map to TRBD1. Trimming removed 9 bases from V and 3 bases from J; junction bases left unmatched: 4. Germline lookup yields CDR1 MNHEY and CDR2 SVGAGI. The CDR3 sequence is 12 residues long. The CDR3 DNA is TGTGCCAGTGCCGGGACAGGCTACGAGCAGTACTTC. It encodes CASAGTGYEQYF.

The CDR3 spells CSVGKGGNFYEQYF. CDR3 nucleotides: TGCAGCGTGGGAAAGGGAGGGAACTTCTACGAGCAGTACTTC. This chain uses TRBV29-1 with TRBJ2-7, with 7 bases lining up with TRBD2. The V and J ends lost 6 bases and 3 bases, in that order; junction bases with no gene match: 11. The CDR3 is 14 residues long. Germline V gene sequence: CDR1 SQVTM, CDR2 ANQGSEA.

The chain has TRBV15 and TRBJ2-3, with D perhaps TRBD2 (6 bases). Trimming removed 3 bases from V and 4 bases from J, with 20 bases in between. CDR3 length: 17 amino acids. CDR1 is LNHNV, CDR2 YYDKDF, per germline (reference sequence). The CDR3 sequence: CATSRPGLPSVADTQYF. In nucleotides, the CDR3 is TGTGCCACCAGCAGGCCGGGACTCCCATCAGTAGCAGATACGCAGTATTTT.

The genes are TRBV6-5 and TRBJ1-1, with D possibly TRBD1 on 5 matching bases. The CDR3 totals 14 residues. Per germline, CDR1 MNHEY and CDR2 SVGAGI. The ends were cut back, 5 bases at V and 5 bases at J, with 15 bases in the middle. In DNA, the CDR3 is TGTGCCAGCAGTGCTGGGGGGGATGGGACTGAAGCTTTCTTT. Its protein product is CASSAGGDGTEAFF.

This clone was seen only once. This chain connects TRBV19 to TRBJ2-2; D not certain. V was clipped by 8 bases and J by 5 bases, with 12 bases between them. CDR3 length: 13 residues. Germline CDR1 reads LNHDA; CDR2 reads SQIVND (reference sequence). The chain's CDR3 is CASRRIQTGELFF. CDR3 bases: TGTGCCAGTCGGCGGATACAAACCGGGGAGCTGTTTTTT.

On this clone: Other DNA variants within this sample encode the same CDR3. CDR3 loop: CASSLATRQAPGGEAFF. DNA of the CDR3: TGTGCCAGCAGCTTAGCTACCCGGCAGGCGCCAGGAGGTGAAGCTTTCTTT. This rearrangement joins TRBV7-8 to TRBJ1-1; no reliable D call. The CDR3 covers 17 residues. V lost 0 bases and J lost 7, with 21 bases in between. Looked up from germline, CDR1 is SGHVS and CDR2 is FQNEAQ.

The CDR3 here is CASSREWDTGELFF. The CDR3 DNA reads TGTGCCAGCAGCCGGGAATGGGACACCGGGGAGCTGTTTTTT. V usage is TRBV25-1 and J usage is TRBJ2-2, with a tentative D call TRBD2 (5 bases). The CDR3 consists of 14 residues. Deletions cut 6 bases from V and 3 bases from J, with 11 bases between. Germline lookup yields CDR1 MGHDK and CDR2 SYGVNS.

V gene TRBV30 combines with J gene TRBJ2-5, with TRBD2 matching over 7 bases. Germline lookup yields CDR1 GTSNPN and CDR2 SVGIG (reference sequence). With 1 base clipped from V and 2 bases from J, the junction kept 7 bases outside the gene matches. The CDR3 spans 15 residues. CDR3 protein: CAWSGERGPQETQYF. Written as DNA, the CDR3 is TGTGCCTGGAGTGGCGAGCGGGGACCACAAGAGACCCAGTACTTC. Based on the CDR3 plus reference TRBV30 and TRBJ2-5, the full variable domain is SQTIHQWPATLVQPVGSPLSLECTVEGTSNPNLYWYRQAAGRGLQLLFYSVGIGQISSEVPQNLSASRPQDRQFILSSKKLLLSDSGFYLCAWSGERGPQETQYFGPGTRLLVL.

This clone was recorded once. V and J are TRBV12-5 and TRBJ2-1; no definite D call. Germline CDR1 reads LGHNT; CDR2 reads FRNRAP. V was shortened by 6 bases and J by 11 bases, with 11 bases between the two germline ends. This CDR3 region has 11 residues. CDR3 sequence: CASGLAVQQFF. The CDR3 DNA is TGTGCTAGTGGCCTCGCAGTACAGCAGTTCTTC.

This clone showed up just a few times. The chain employs TRBV2 and TRBJ2-1, with 12 bases lining up with TRBD2. The CDR3 spans 16 residues. CDR1 is SNHLY, CDR2 FYNNEI, per germline. The V and J ends lost 3 bases and 6 bases, in that order; junction bases with no gene match: 6. In DNA form, the CDR3 reads TGTGCCAGCAGTGAGTCCCGACTAGCGGGAGTCAATGAGCAGTTCTTC. Its protein is CASSESRLAGVNEQFF.

CDR3 DNA sequence: TGCGCCAGCAGCCCTGGACTAGCGGGAGCTTCGGCGGGGGAGCTGTTTTTT. Residues: CASSPGLAGASAGELFF. The rearrangement joins TRBV5-1 to TRBJ2-2, with TRBD2 matching 13 bases. The ends lost 4 bases at V and 8 bases at J; junction bases unmatched: 11. Per the germline V gene, CDR1 is SGHRS and CDR2 is YFSETQ. The CDR3 has 17 residues.

This rearrangement joins TRBV19 to TRBJ1-4, with 10 bases matching TRBD1. The CDR3 runs 13 residues. Germline CDR1 LNHDA, CDR2 SQIVND (reference sequence). V shed 7 bases and J 14 bases; nucleotides not matched to a gene: 10. CDR3 bases: TGTGCCAGTAAACGGACAGGGGGGGAGTCTCTGTTTTTT. It is translated as CASKRTGGESLFF.

In its sample, this clone was seen a few times. V and J are TRBV19 and TRBJ2-3, with 7 bases lining up with TRBD2. CDR1 is LNHDA and CDR2 is SQIVND in the germline V gene (reference sequence). V was pared by 6 bases and J by 2 bases, with 5 bases of the junction left unmatched. The length of the CDR3 is 14 residues. This CDR3 is CASRGLDPTDTQYF. The DNA of the CDR3 is TGTGCCAGTAGAGGACTAGACCCCACAGATACGCAGTATTTT. The full variable domain, rest sourced from reference TRBV19 and TRBJ2-3, is DGGITQSPKYLFRKEGQNVTLSCEQNLNHDAMYWYRQDPGQGLRLIYYSQIVNDFQKGDIAEGYSVSREKKESFPLTVTSAQKNPTAFYLCASRGLDPTDTQYFGPGTRLTVL.